Following are 18 T cell receptor beta chains from one sample sequenced in a study of response to subunit inactivated influenza vaccine (dated by TCRdb to between 2017 and 2018). The library relied on RT-PCR. The reads were generated on an Illumina HiSeq 2500. TCRdb handled the public reads itself, with Q25 trimming in fastp and clone calling in MiXCR, and kept productive beta chains. Records with the same CDR3 protein are collapsed into one entry carrying the most frequent genes and DNA. The sample profile shows about 240,000 distinct CDR3 sequences; 10% to 15% of them were found once. The top ten constitute more than 7% of the sample. This material consisted of non-naive T cells sorted from PBMCs, taken roughly 15 days before vaccination. The intended sense of this specimen's cell subset or site label: memory T cell fraction. The receptors come from a man aged 45 to 65 who received an inactivated influenza vaccine. Donor details come from another sample of the same person, matched by shared clones.

J is TRBJ1-6 and V is TRBV5-1; D is ambiguous. Germline CDR1 and CDR2: SGHRS and YFSETQ. The ends were cut back, 1 base at V and 7 bases at J, with 21 bases in the middle. There are 18 residues in the CDR3. In nucleotides, the CDR3 is TGCGCCAGCAGCTTGTACCCCGACCGGGATCTCTACAATTCACCCCTCCACTTT. Its translation is CASSLYPDRDLYNSPLHF.

The V and J genes are TRBV6-1 and TRBJ1-2; 7 bases agree with TRBD1. The V gene end was trimmed by 6 bases and the J gene end by 4 bases; junction bases not matched to a gene: 8. Looked up from germline, CDR1 is MNHNS and CDR2 is SASEGT. CDR3 length: 14 residues. The CDR3 nucleotides read TGTGCCAGCAGCCTCTTTTCAGGGGGCTATGGCTACACCTTC. It yields the protein CASSLFSGGYGYTF.

This clonotype was detected a few times. J is TRBJ2-2 and V is TRBV7-9, with D possibly TRBD1 on 6 matching bases. The V and J ends lost 3 bases and 4 bases respectively, with 15 bases between them. The CDR3 has 16 residues. Looked up from germline, CDR1 is SEHNR and CDR2 is FQNEAQ (reference sequence). The CDR3 here is CASSLVSGTTTGELFF. CDR3 DNA: TGTGCCAGCAGCTTGGTGTCCGGGACAACCACCGGGGAGCTGTTTTTT. Full variable domain (outside the CDR3, taken from reference TRBV7-9 and TRBJ2-2): DTGVSQNPRHKITKRGQNVTFRCDPISEHNRLYWYRQTLGQGPEFLTYFQNEAQLEKSRLLSDRFSAERPKGSFSTLEIQRTEQGDSAMYLCASSLVSGTTTGELFFGEGSRLTVL.

This clonotype came up many times. This rearrangement joins TRBV5-8 to TRBJ2-2; no definite D call. Germline loops: CDR1 SGHTS, CDR2 YDEGEE. CDR3 length: 13 amino acids. V lost 3 bases, J lost 4 bases, and 7 bases lay in between. The CDR3 DNA is TGTGCCAGCAGCTACTATCCCACCGGGGAGCTGTTTTTT. It specifies CASSYYPTGELFF.

V is TRBV7-9 and J is TRBJ2-2; D remains ambiguous. The length of the CDR3 is 15 residues. Germline V gene lookup returns CDR1 SEHNR and CDR2 FQNEAQ (reference sequence). V shed 10 bases and J shed 0 bases, with 15 bases lying between them. This CDR3 reads CATIPLVTNTGELFF. CDR3 nucleotides: TGTGCCACCATTCCCTTGGTTACGAACACCGGGGAGCTGTTTTTT.

The chain links TRBV7-2 to TRBJ2-3, with 7 bases identical to TRBD2. The germline V gene encodes CDR1 SGHTA and CDR2 FQGNSA. Trimming removed 6 bases from V and 4 bases from J; junction bases left unmatched: 13. The CDR3 has 16 residues. The CDR3 sequence is CASSYGGGTAADTQYF. The DNA for the CDR3 is TGTGCCAGCAGTTATGGGGGGGGGACGGCGGCAGATACGCAGTATTTT.

This clonotype was picked up a small number of times. The V and J genes are TRBV3-1 and TRBJ2-5; TRBD1 or TRBD2 may be the D gene (6 bases each). Germline V lookup: CDR1 LGHDT, CDR2 YNNKEL (reference sequence). The CDR3 is 15 residues long. Between the trimmed V and J ends, which lost 4 bases and 7 bases, there was a span of 19 bases. CDR3 bases: TGTGCCAGCAGCCCGAGAGGAGGGGGAATGGGGACCCAGTACTTC. Protein sequence: CASSPRGGGMGTQYF.

This clonotype was seen at least ten times. The chain couples TRBV28 to TRBJ1-4, with D perhaps matching TRBD1 (6 bases). The CDR3 runs 17 residues. Germline values: CDR1 MDHEN, CDR2 SYDVKM. Between the trimmed V and J ends, which lost 3 bases and 8 bases, there was a span of 22 bases. The CDR3 protein is CASSLGGQQIMGEKLFF. The CDR3 nucleotides read TGTGCCAGCAGTTTGGGGGGACAACAGATAATGGGGGAAAAACTGTTTTTT. Combining the CDR3 with reference TRBV28 and TRBJ1-4 gives the whole variable domain DVKVTQSSRYLVKRTGEKVFLECVQDMDHENMFWYRQDPGLGLRLIYFSYDVKMKEKGDIPEGYSVSREKKERFSLILESASTNQTSMYLCASSLGGQQIMGEKLFFGSGTQLSVL.

This clonotype was counted a few times. V and J are TRBV7-9 and TRBJ2-7; the match to TRBD1 covers 7 bases. CDR1 SEHNR and CDR2 FQNEAQ come from the germline V gene (reference sequence). With V trimmed by 5 bases and J by 7 bases, 8 bases remained unmatched. The CDR3 extends over 13 amino acids. As DNA, the CDR3 is TGTGCCAGCAGCACGTGGGACAGTTGGGAGCAGTACTTC. Its translation is CASSTWDSWEQYF.

This clonotype was counted many times. The CDR3 region is CASRGQGGNQPQHF. CDR3 in DNA: TGTGCCAGTAGAGGACAGGGAGGCAATCAGCCCCAGCATTTT. The chain joins TRBV19 to TRBJ1-5; 8 bases line up with TRBD1. Per germline, CDR1 LNHDA and CDR2 SQIVND (reference sequence). V lost 6 bases to trimming and J lost 2 bases; unmatched junction nucleotides: 3. The CDR3 length is 14 residues. Using reference TRBV19 and TRBJ1-5 for the parts outside the CDR3, the full variable domain is DGGITQSPKYLFRKEGQNVTLSCEQNLNHDAMYWYRQDPGQGLRLIYYSQIVNDFQKGDIAEGYSVSREKKESFPLTVTSAQKNPTAFYLCASRGQGGNQPQHFGDGTRLSIL.

This clonotype was seen only a few times. V and J are TRBV12-3 or TRBV12-4 and TRBJ2-1; TRBD2 matches at 14 bases. With 7 bases clipped from V and 9 bases from J, the junction kept 8 bases outside the gene matches. The CDR3 runs 15 residues. Written as DNA, the CDR3 is TGTGCCAGCACGACTAGCGGGGGGGCCGGTCGTGAGCAGTTCTTC. Translation: CASTTSGGAGREQFF.

This clonotype was seen more than once but under ten times. This rearrangement joins TRBV19 to TRBJ1-1; TRBD1 is a possible D gene (5 bases). CDR3 length: 15 amino acids. Trimming stripped 6 bases from V and 1 base from J, with 15 bases between. Germline assignment: CDR1 LNHDA and CDR2 SQIVND (reference sequence). The CDR3 region has the DNA TGTGCCAGTAGCTGGGGGACGAACTCGAACACTGAAGCTTTCTTT. Protein product: CASSWGTNSNTEAFF.

The CDR3 here is CSARDPGNEQYF. CDR3 nucleotide sequence: TGCAGTGCTAGAGATCCGGGAAACGAGCAGTACTTC. This rearrangement joins TRBV20-1 to TRBJ2-7; possibly TRBD2 for D (5 bases). This CDR3 comprises 12 residues. V was trimmed by 0 bases and J by 5 bases, leaving 8 bases between them. Germline-derived CDR1 and CDR2 are DFQATT and SNEGSKA (reference sequence).

The rearrangement uses TRBV12-3 or TRBV12-4 and TRBJ2-7; 9 bases line up with TRBD1. The CDR3 totals 13 residues. J was trimmed by 7 bases and V by 5 bases; bases with no gene match: 6. CDR3 protein: CASSGTGRWEQYF. The CDR3 DNA reads TGTGCCAGCAGTGGGACAGGGAGATGGGAGCAGTACTTC.

The chain couples TRBV7-2 to TRBJ2-3, with a weak D call TRBD1 (5 bases). CDR3 length: 17 residues. The germline CDR1 and CDR2 sequences are SGHTA and FQGNSA. V was pared by 0 bases and J by 4 bases, with 17 bases between. This CDR3 is CASSLAPAGIIPDTQYF. The CDR3 nucleotides are TGTGCCAGCAGCTTAGCCCCGGCAGGGATCATCCCAGATACGCAGTATTTT.

This clonotype was counted many times. The chain uses TRBV7-9 and TRBJ2-5; D might be TRBD1 or TRBD2, each matching 5 bases. CDR3 length: 15 amino acids. Trimming removed 1 base from V and 2 bases from J, with 11 bases in between. Germline CDR1 SEHNR, CDR2 FQNEAQ (reference sequence). CDR3 loop: CASSLDGTRQETQYF. As DNA, the CDR3 is TGTGCCAGCAGCTTAGACGGGACGAGACAAGAGACCCAGTACTTC.

The J gene is TRBJ2-7, the V gene TRBV3-1, with D perhaps assigned TRBD1 or TRBD2 (5 bases each). CDR3 length: 13 amino acids. The germline gives CDR1 LGHDT, CDR2 YNNKEL (reference sequence). With 0 bases removed from V and 10 bases from J, the gap between germline ends came to 13 bases. The CDR3 region is CASSQDPGAEQYF. For the CDR3, the DNA is TGTGCCAGCAGCCAAGATCCCGGGGCCGAACAGTACTTC.

The chain recombines TRBV5-8 with TRBJ1-1, with unresolved D. The CDR3 totals 11 residues. Looked up from germline, CDR1 is SGHTS and CDR2 is YDEGEE. The V gene lost 1 base and the J gene lost 10 bases, with 8 bases spanning the gap. The CDR3 reads CASSLYPPAFF. CDR3 coding DNA: TGTGCCAGCAGCTTGTACCCCCCAGCTTTCTTT.